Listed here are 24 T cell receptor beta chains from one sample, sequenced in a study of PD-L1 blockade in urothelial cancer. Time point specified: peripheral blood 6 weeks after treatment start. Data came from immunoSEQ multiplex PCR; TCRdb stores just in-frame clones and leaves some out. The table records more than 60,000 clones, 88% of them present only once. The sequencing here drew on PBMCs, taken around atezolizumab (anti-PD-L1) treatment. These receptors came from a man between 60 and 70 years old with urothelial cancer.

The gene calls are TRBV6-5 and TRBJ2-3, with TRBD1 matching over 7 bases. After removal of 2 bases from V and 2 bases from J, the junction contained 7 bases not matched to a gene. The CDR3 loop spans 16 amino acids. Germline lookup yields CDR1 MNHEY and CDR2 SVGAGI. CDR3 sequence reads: CASSYKGAPNTDTQYF. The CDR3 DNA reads TGTGCCAGCAGTTACAAGGGGGCCCCTAACACAGATACGCAGTATTTT.

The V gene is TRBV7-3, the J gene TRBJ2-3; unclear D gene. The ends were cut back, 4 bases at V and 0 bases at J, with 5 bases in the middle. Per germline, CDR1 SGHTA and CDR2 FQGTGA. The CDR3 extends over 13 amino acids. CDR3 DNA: TGTGCCAGCAGCTCACTTAGCACAGATACGCAGTATTTT. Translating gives CASSSLSTDTQYF.

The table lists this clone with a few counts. The CDR3 sequence is CASSWDRMNTEAFF. In DNA form, the CDR3 reads TGCGCCAGCAGCTGGGACAGAATGAACACTGAAGCTTTCTTT. The chain carries TRBV5-1 and TRBJ1-1; TRBD1 matches at 7 bases. Germline V gene data show CDR1 as SGHRS and CDR2 as YFSETQ. CDR3 size: 14 residues. With V trimmed by 3 bases and J by 0 bases, 2 bases remained unmatched.

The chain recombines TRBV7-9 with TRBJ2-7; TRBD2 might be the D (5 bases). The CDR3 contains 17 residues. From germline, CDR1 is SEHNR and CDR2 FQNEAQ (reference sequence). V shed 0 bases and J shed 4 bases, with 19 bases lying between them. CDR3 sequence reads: CASSLAWVTAGSYEQYF. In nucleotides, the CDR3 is TGTGCCAGCAGCTTAGCGTGGGTCACGGCGGGCTCTTACGAGCAGTACTTC.

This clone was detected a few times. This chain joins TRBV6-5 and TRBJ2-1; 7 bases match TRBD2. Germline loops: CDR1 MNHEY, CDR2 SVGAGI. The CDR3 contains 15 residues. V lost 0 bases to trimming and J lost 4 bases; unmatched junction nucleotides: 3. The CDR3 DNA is TGTGCCAGCAGTTACTCTTGGCGGGAGTACAATGAGCAGTTCTTC. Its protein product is CASSYSWREYNEQFF.

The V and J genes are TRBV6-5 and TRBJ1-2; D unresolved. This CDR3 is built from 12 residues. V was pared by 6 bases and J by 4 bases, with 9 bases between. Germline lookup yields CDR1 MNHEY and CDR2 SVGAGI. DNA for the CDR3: TGTGCCAGCAGCAGTATTTTCTATGGCTACACCTTC. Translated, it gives CASSSIFYGYTF.

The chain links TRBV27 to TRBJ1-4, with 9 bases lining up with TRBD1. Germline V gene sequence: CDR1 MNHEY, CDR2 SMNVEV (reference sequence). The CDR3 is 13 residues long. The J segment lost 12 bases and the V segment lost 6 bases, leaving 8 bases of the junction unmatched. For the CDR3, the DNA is TGTGCCAGCAGGGGGATGGACAGGGGTGAACTGTTTTTT. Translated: CASRGMDRGELFF.

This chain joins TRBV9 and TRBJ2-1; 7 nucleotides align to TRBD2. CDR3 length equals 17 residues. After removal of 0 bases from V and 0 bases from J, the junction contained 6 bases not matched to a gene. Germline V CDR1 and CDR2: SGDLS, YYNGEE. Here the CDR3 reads CASSVGSGGDSYNEQFF. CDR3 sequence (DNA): TGTGCCAGCAGCGTAGGAAGTGGGGGGGACTCCTACAATGAGCAGTTCTTC.

The CDR3: CASSLGRGAPKQETQYF. Here the CDR3 DNA reads TGTGCCAGCAGCCTAGGCAGGGGGGCCCCGAAACAAGAGACCCAGTACTTC. This chain links TRBV7-2 with TRBJ2-5; D is perhaps TRBD1 (7 bases). In germline, CDR1 is SGHTA, CDR2 FQGNSA. V was clipped by 5 bases and J by 2 bases, with 21 bases between them. CDR3 length: 17 residues.

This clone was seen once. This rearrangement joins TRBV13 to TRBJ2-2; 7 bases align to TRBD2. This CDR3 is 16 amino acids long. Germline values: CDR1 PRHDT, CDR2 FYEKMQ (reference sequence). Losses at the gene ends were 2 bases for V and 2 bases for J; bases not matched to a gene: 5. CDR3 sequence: CASSLRRLANTGELFF. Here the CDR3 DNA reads TGTGCCAGCAGCTTAAGGAGACTAGCAAACACCGGGGAGCTGTTTTTT.

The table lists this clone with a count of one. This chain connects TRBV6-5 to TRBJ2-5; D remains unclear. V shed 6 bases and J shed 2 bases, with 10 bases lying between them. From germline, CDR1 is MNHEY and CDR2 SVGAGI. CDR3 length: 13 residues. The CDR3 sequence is CASRAPGQETQYF. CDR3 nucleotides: TGTGCCAGCAGGGCCCCAGGACAAGAGACCCAGTACTTC.

The CDR3, as DNA: TGTGCCTCCACAGCGGGGGAAGATACGCAGTATTTT. It encodes CASTAGEDTQYF. The chain links TRBV10-3 to TRBJ2-3; 8 nucleotides line up with TRBD2. The germline V gene encodes CDR1 ENHRY and CDR2 SYGVKD. V lost 11 bases to trimming and J lost 5 bases; unmatched junction nucleotides: 6. The length of the CDR3 is 12 residues.

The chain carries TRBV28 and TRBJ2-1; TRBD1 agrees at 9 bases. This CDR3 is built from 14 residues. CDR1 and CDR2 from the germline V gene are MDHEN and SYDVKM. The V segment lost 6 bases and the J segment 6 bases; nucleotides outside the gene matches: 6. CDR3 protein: CASRGQGDVNEQFF. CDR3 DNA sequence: TGTGCCAGCAGGGGACAGGGAGACGTCAATGAGCAGTTCTTC.

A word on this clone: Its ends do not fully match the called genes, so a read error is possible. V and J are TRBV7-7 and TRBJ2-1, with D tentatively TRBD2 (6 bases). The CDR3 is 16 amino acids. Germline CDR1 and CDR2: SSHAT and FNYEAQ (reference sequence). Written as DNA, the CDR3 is TGTGCTAGCAGCTTAGTGGCGGGGAACTCCTACAATGAGCAGTTCTTC. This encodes CASSLVAGNSYNEQFF.

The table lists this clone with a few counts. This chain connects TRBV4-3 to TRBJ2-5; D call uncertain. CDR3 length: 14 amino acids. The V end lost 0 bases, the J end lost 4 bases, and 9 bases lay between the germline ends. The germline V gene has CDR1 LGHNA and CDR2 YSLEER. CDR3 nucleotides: TGCGCCAGCAGCCAAGATCTACTATTAGAGACCCAGTACTTC. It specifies CASSQDLLLETQYF.

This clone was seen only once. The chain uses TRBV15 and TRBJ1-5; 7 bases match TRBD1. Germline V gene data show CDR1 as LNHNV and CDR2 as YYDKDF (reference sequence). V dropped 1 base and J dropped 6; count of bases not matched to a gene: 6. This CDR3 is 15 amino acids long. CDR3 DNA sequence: TGTGCCACCAGCAGAGCGGAGGGGGCAGGTCAGCCCCAGCATTTT. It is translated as CATSRAEGAGQPQHF.

The CDR3 loop reads CASSQFGGIYTEAFF. DNA for the CDR3: TGCGCCAGCAGCCAATTCGGGGGTATATACACTGAAGCTTTCTTT. The chain recombines TRBV4-3 with TRBJ1-1; a possible D gene is TRBD1 (5 bases). The CDR3 has 15 amino acids. V was trimmed by 2 bases and J by 3 bases, leaving 13 bases between them. Germline V gives CDR1 LGHNA, CDR2 YSLEER.

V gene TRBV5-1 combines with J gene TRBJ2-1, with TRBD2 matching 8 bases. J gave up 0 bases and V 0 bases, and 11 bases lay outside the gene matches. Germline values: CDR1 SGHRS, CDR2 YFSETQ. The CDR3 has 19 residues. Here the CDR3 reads CASSLVAAGDASSYNEQFF. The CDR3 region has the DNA TGCGCCAGCAGCTTGGTGGCAGCGGGGGACGCGAGCTCCTACAATGAGCAGTTCTTC.

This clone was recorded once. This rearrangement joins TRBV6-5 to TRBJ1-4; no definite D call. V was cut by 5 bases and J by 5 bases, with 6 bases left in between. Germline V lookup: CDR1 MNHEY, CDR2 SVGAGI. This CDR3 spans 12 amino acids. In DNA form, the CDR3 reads TGTGCCAGCAGTCAACTAAATGAAAAACTGTTTTTT. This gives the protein CASSQLNEKLFF.

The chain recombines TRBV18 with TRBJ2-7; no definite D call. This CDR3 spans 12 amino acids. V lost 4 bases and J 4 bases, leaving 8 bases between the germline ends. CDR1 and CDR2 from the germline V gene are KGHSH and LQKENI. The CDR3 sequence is CASSLHNYEQYF. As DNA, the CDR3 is TGTGCCAGCTCACTACACAATTACGAGCAGTACTTC.

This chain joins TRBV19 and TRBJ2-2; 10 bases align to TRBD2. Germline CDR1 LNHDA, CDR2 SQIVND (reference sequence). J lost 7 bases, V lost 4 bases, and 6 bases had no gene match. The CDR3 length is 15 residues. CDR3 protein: CASSTDSGRNGELFF. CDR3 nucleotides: TGTGCCAGTAGTACGGATAGCGGGAGGAACGGGGAGCTGTTTTTT.

CDR3 protein: CASSLGGPGQRFDGYTF. The CDR3, as DNA: TGCGCCAGCAGCTTGGGGGGTCCGGGACAGAGATTCGATGGCTACACCTTC. The chain has TRBV5-1 and TRBJ1-2, with 7 bases identical to TRBD1. The CDR3 extends over 17 amino acids. The germline V gene has CDR1 SGHRS and CDR2 YFSETQ. V lost 0 bases, J lost 6 bases, and 14 bases stayed unmatched.

CDR3 loop: CASSLITRGTGDTQYF. CDR3 bases: TGTGCCAGCTCACTGATTACTAGGGGGACCGGCGATACGCAGTATTTT. The chain links TRBV18 to TRBJ2-3; TRBD1 might be the D (6 bases). The CDR3 has 16 amino acids. In germline, CDR1 is KGHSH, CDR2 LQKENI. V was shortened by 4 bases and J by 6 bases, with 20 bases between the two germline ends. Full variable domain (rest looked up from reference TRBV18 and TRBJ2-3): NAGVMQNPRHLVRRRGQEARLRCSPMKGHSHVYWYRQLPEEGLKFMVYLQKENIIDESGMPKERFSAEFPKEGPSILRIQQVVRGDSAAYFCASSLITRGTGDTQYFGPGTRLTVL.

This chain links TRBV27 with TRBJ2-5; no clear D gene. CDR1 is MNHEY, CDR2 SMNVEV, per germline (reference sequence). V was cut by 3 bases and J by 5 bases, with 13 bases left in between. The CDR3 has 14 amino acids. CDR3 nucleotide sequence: TGTGCCAGCAGTTTTGGCGGAGTGGTCGAGACCCAGTACTTC. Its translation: CASSFGGVVETQYF.